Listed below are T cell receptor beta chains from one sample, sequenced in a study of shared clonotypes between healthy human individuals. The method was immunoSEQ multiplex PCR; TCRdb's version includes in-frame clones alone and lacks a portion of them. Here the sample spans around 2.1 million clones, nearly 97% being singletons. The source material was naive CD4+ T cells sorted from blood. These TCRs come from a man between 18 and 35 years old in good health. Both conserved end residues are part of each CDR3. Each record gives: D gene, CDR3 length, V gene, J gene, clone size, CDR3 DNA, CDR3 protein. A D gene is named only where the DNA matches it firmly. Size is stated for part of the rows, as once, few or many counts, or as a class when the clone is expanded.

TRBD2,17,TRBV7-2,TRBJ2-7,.,TGTGCCAGCAGCTTAGGGACTAGCGGGAGGACAACCTACGAGCAGTACTTC,CASSLGTSGRTTYEQYF
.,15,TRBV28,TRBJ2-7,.,TGTGCCAGCAGTTCCAGGGTTTTTGCCGCCTACGAGCAGTACTTC,CASSSRVFAAYEQYF
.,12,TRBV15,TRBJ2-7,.,TGTGCCACCAGCACTCCAGGGACGAAACAGTACTTC,CATSTPGTKQYF
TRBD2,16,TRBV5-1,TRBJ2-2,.,TGCGCCAGCAGCTTGGAGGGACTAGCACGGCCCAGGGAGCTGTTTTTT,CASSLEGLARPRELFF
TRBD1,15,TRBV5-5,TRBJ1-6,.,TGTGCCAGCAGCTTGACCAGGGGGCTTTATTCACCCCTCCACTTT,CASSLTRGLYSPLHF
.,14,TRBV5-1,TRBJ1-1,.,TGCGCCAGCAGCTTACAGGGTCAGGGGACTGAAGCTTTCTTT,CASSLQGQGTEAFF
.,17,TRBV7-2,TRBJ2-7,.,TGTGCCAGCAGCTGGATTACAGGACTCTCTACCGACTACGAGCAGTACTTC,CASSWITGLSTDYEQYF
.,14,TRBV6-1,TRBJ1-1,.,TGTGCCAGTTCTGTCCAGGGGTGGAACACTGAAGCTTTCTTT,CASSVQGWNTEAFF
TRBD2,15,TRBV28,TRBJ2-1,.,TGTGCCAGCAGTCCCTCCCCCGGGACTAGCAATGAGCAGTTCTTC,CASSPSPGTSNEQFF
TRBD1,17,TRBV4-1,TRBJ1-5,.,TGCGCCAGCAGCCAAGAGGGTGGACAGGGGGCGAATCAGCCCCAGCATTTT,CASSQEGGQGANQPQHF
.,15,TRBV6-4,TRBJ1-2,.,TGTGCCAGCAGTGACTCGAGTAGGCCCTCCTATGGCTACACCTTC,CASSDSSRPSYGYTF
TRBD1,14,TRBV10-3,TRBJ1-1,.,TGTGCCATCAGTCGACAGGGCATGAACACTGAAGCTTTCTTT,CAISRQGMNTEAFF
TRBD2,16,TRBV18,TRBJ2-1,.,TGTGCCAGCTCACCACGGACTAGCGGGAACACTAATGAGCAGTTCTTC,CASSPRTSGNTNEQFF
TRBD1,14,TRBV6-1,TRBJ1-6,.,TGTGCCAGCACCAGGGACAGGGGACGATCACCCCTCCACTTT,CASTRDRGRSPLHF
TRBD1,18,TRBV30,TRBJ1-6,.,TGTGCCTGGAGTGACGCCCTAACAGGGGAAAGGTATAATTCACCCCTCCACTTT,CAWSDALTGERYNSPLHF
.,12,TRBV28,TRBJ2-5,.,TGTGCCAGCAGCCTAGTAGGAGGGACCCAGTACTTC,CASSLVGGTQYF
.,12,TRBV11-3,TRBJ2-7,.,TGTGCCAGCAGCTTAGATGGAATGGCGCAGTACTTC,CASSLDGMAQYF
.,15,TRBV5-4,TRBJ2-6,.,TGTGCCAGCAGCTGGGGACAACATGGGGCCAACGTCCTGACTTTC,CASSWGQHGANVLTF
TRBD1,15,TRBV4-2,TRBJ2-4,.,TGTGCCAGCAGCCAGGACAGGGCTACCAAAAACATTCAGTACTTC,CASSQDRATKNIQYF
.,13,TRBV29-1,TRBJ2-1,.,TGCAGCGTTGTACCTAGCCCAGGCAATGAGCAGTTCTTC,CSVVPSPGNEQFF
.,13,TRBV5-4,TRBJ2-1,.,TGTGCCAGCAGCCAACCCGGGGGTTATGAGCAGTTCTTC,CASSQPGGYEQFF
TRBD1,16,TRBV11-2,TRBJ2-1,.,TGTGCCAGCACCGAGCTTTGGACAGGGGGCGGGAATGAGCAGTTCTTC,CASTELWTGGGNEQFF
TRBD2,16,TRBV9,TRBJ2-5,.,TGTGCCAGCAGCGAATCCCCAGGCGGGAGGGAAGAGACCCAGTACTTC,CASSESPGGREETQYF
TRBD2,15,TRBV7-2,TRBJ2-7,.,TGTGCCAGCAGCTTAGGGCTACTAGCGGGAGTTGGGCAGTACTTC,CASSLGLLAGVGQYF
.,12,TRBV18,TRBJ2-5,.,TGTGCCAGCTCACCACGGCAAGAGACCCAGTACTTC,CASSPRQETQYF
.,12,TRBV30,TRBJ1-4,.,TGTGCCTGGAGTGGGCAGGGCGAAAAACTGTTTTTT,CAWSGQGEKLFF
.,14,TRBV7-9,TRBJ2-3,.,TGTGCCAGCAGCTTGACTTGGGGTGGAGATACGCAGTATTTT,CASSLTWGGDTQYF
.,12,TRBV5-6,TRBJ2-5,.,TGTGCCAGCAGCTTGAACCGGGCCCACCCTGACTTC,CASSLNRAHPDF
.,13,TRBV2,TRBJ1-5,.,TGTGCCAGCGATGCGCAGGGTGTCCAGCCCCAGCATTTT,CASDAQGVQPQHF
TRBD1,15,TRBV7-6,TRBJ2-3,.,TGTGCCAGCAGGGGTTTGTCAGGGGGCTCAGATACGCAGTATTTT,CASRGLSGGSDTQYF
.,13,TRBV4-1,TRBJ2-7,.,TGCGCCAGCAGCCCCCCGACCGGCTACGAGCAGTACTTC,CASSPPTGYEQYF
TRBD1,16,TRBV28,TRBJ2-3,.,TGTGCCAGCAGGGGTCGGACAGGGCTTGAGAAGGATACGCAGTATTTT,CASRGRTGLEKDTQYF
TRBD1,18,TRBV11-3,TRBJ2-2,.,TGTGCCAGCAGCTTAGGCGACAGGGGGCGAGGAGACACCGGGGAGCTGTTTTTT,CASSLGDRGRGDTGELFF
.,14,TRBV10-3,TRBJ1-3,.,TGTGCCATCAGGGATACAGGGTGGGGAAACACCATATATTTT,CAIRDTGWGNTIYF
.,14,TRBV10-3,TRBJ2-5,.,TGTGCCATCAGGGACGGGGGTATCCAAGAGACCCAGTACTTC,CAIRDGGIQETQYF
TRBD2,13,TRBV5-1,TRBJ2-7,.,TGCGCCAGCAGCTTAACGGGGGGATACGAGCAGTACTTC,CASSLTGGYEQYF
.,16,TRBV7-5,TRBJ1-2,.,TGTGCCAGAAGCTTACTCTTGACAGCCCCTTGGGGTGGCTACACCTTC,CARSLLLTAPWGGYTF
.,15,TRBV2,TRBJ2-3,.,TGTGCCAGCAGACGGGTAAGGGCTAGCACAGATACGCAGTATTTT,CASRRVRASTDTQYF
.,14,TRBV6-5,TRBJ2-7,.,TGTGCCAGCAGTTACTCGATCCTACCCTACGAGCAGTACTTC,CASSYSILPYEQYF
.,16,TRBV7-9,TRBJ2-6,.,TGTGCCAGCAGCTTCCCCCAGGACTCTGGGGCCAACGTCCTGACTTTC,CASSFPQDSGANVLTF
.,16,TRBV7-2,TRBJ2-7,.,TGTGCCAGCAGCCCCTCGGCCGCCGTTGGCTCCTACGAGCAGTACTTC,CASSPSAAVGSYEQYF
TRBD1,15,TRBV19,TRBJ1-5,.,TGTGCCAGTTGGGACAGATCCGTGGCGGGCCAGCCCCAGCATTTT,CASWDRSVAGQPQHF
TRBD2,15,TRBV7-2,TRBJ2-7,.,TGTGCCAGCAGTGGGAGTAGCGGGAGTTCCTACGAGCAGTACTTC,CASSGSSGSSYEQYF
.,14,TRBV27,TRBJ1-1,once,TGTGCCAGCAGTTTTACAGGGATGAACACTGAAGCTTTCTTT,CASSFTGMNTEAFF
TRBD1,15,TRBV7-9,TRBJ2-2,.,TGTGCCAGCAGCTTCGGACAGGGTAACACCGGGGAGCTGTTTTTT,CASSFGQGNTGELFF
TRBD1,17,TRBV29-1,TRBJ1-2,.,TGCAGCGTTGAAGGTTCATCCGGGACAGGGAACAAATATGGCTACACCTTC,CSVEGSSGTGNKYGYTF
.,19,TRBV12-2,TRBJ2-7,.,TGTGCAAGTCGTCACCCGGGACAAGGGATCGGGGATAACTCCTACGAGCAGTACTTC,CASRHPGQGIGDNSYEQYF
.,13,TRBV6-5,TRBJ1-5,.,TGTGCCAGCAGGCAGATGCTCAATCAGCCCCAGCATTTT,CASRQMLNQPQHF